The 30 T cell receptor beta chains below all came from one sample that was sequenced in a study of blood T cells in healthy people across ages (dated by TCRdb to the mid-2010s). Preparation of the library involved 5' RACE. Sequencing used an Illumina HiSeq 2500. A second PCR of roughly 7 to 12 cycles was run with a J-beta primer mix and a sample-barcoded 5' primer. Starting from the raw public reads, TCRdb applied fastp trimming at Q25, assembled clones with MiXCR and retained in-frame beta chains. For every CDR3 protein sequence, its rows merge into one entry that carries the most common genes and DNA. The sample table records some 880,000 distinct CDR3 sequences; 36% of these occur just once. The ten top clones hold 10% to 15% of the sample. The sequenced sample was blood. Receptors were obtained from a man aged 18 to 30 in good health.

Turning to this clonotype: The junction departs from the called germline gene at one end, perhaps through a read error. V and J are TRBV7-2 and TRBJ1-1, with a possible D match to TRBD1 (5 bases). Germline V gene lookup returns CDR1 SGHTA and CDR2 FQGNSA. The CDR3 extends over 14 amino acids. The CDR3 loop reads CASSLDGGNTQAFF. DNA for the CDR3: TGTGCCAGCAGCTTAGATGGGGGGAACACTCAAGCTTTCTTT.

This clonotype was found once. The junction shows a germline mismatch at one end, possibly a read error. The V and J genes are TRBV5-1 and TRBJ1-4; 7 nucleotides line up with TRBD1. The CDR3 has 14 residues. Per the germline V gene, CDR1 is SGHRS and CDR2 is YFSETQ. The CDR3 nucleotides are TGCGCCAGCAGGTCGACAGGGACTAATGAAAAACCGTTTTTT. Translation: CASRSTGTNEKPFF.

This clonotype was seen a few times. This sequence joins TRBV12-3 or TRBV12-4 and TRBJ1-1; D unclear. The ends were cut back, 3 bases at V and 6 bases at J, with 14 bases in the middle. This CDR3 region has 14 residues. CDR3 DNA sequence: TGTGCCAGCAGTTTTGTGGTTCAGATAGCTGAAGCTTTCTTT. Translating gives CASSFVVQIAEAFF.

The sample holds many counts of this clonotype. The V and J genes are TRBV12-3 or TRBV12-4 and TRBJ2-5; D call uncertain. With 7 bases removed from V and 2 bases from J, the gap between germline ends came to 11 bases. This CDR3 is 13 amino acids long. CDR3 in DNA: TGTGCCAGCAATGGTCGGCGGCAAGAGACCCAGTACTTC. It yields the protein CASNGRRQETQYF.

V usage is TRBV12-3 or TRBV12-4 and J usage is TRBJ2-2; 10 bases map to TRBD2. V dropped 6 bases and J dropped 2; count of bases not matched to a gene: 3. The CDR3 loop spans 15 amino acids. The DNA of the CDR3 is TGTGCCAGCAGCCCTAGCGGGGGCAACACCGGGGAGCTGTTTTTT. Translated: CASSPSGGNTGELFF.

V usage is TRBV12-3 or TRBV12-4 and J usage is TRBJ2-3, with D uncertain. There are 15 residues in the CDR3. Trimming left V 1 base short and J 3 bases short, with 11 bases between. The CDR3 region is CASSLESFGTDTQYF. CDR3 sequence (DNA): TGTGCCAGCAGTTTAGAGTCCTTCGGGACAGATACGCAGTATTTT.

This clonotype came up once. This may come from a read error, since a much larger clone is one base off. The chain recombines TRBV10-3 with TRBJ2-1; the D gene is possibly TRBD2 (5 bases). The CDR3 extends over 11 amino acids. Germline V gene data show CDR1 as ENHRY and CDR2 as SYGVKD. Trimming stripped 8 bases from V and 7 bases from J, with 9 bases between. The CDR3 DNA is TGTGCCATCGGAGGTCCGAATGAGCAGTTCTTC. Protein product: CAIGGPNEQFF.

This clonotype occurred once. The chain joins TRBV24-1 to TRBJ2-3; 9 nucleotides match TRBD1. The junction had 18 bases not matched to a gene; V was cut back by 2 bases and J by 10 bases. The germline gives CDR1 KGHDR, CDR2 SFDVKD. CDR3 length: 18 amino acids. CDR3 DNA sequence: TGTGCCACCAGTGATTCTGAGGCGATGACCGGGACAGGGTGCGCGCAGTATTTT. As protein: CATSDSEAMTGTGCAQYF.

This clonotype was counted many times. The chain links TRBV7-2 to TRBJ1-2, with D possibly matching TRBD1 (6 bases). The CDR3 consists of 14 residues. Germline-derived CDR1 and CDR2 are SGHTA and FQGNSA. Trimming pared 7 bases from V and 4 bases from J, leaving 16 bases between. CDR3 nucleotides: TGTGCCAGCACCATGATAGGACAGTTCTATGGCTACACCTTC. It translates to CASTMIGQFYGYTF.

V is TRBV12-3 or TRBV12-4 and J is TRBJ2-1; TRBD2 matches at 12 bases. Trimming cost V 5 bases and J 2 bases; bases outside gene matches: 4. The CDR3 sequence is 16 residues long. In DNA, the CDR3 is TGTGCCAGCAGTCCATCTAGCGGGGGGGCCTACAATGAGCAGTTCTTC. It specifies CASSPSSGGAYNEQFF.

This clonotype was seen only a few times. The V and J genes are TRBV19 and TRBJ2-3; 7 nucleotides agree with TRBD2. This CDR3 comprises 16 residues. The germline gives CDR1 LNHDA, CDR2 SQIVND (reference sequence). Trimming at V came to 1 base and at J to 1 base, leaving 5 bases not matched to a gene. CDR3 sequence (DNA): TGTGCCAGTAGTATAGGACAGCGGGGTGGCACAGATACGCAGTATTTT. Translating it yields CASSIGQRGGTDTQYF.

The sample holds a few counts of this clonotype. V is TRBV30 and J is TRBJ2-1; 7 bases map to TRBD2. The germline V gene has CDR1 GTSNPN and CDR2 SVGIG (reference sequence). This CDR3 region has 14 residues. The ends lost 1 base at V and 3 bases at J; junction bases unmatched: 3. This chain's CDR3 is CAWSGTSVYNEQFF. The CDR3 DNA reads TGTGCCTGGAGTGGGACTAGTGTCTACAATGAGCAGTTCTTC.

This clonotype has just a few counts. This chain joins TRBV20-1 and TRBJ1-5; 10 bases are shared with TRBD1. V trimming: 5 bases; J trimming: 2 bases; junction bases outside the gene matches: 3. CDR1 DFQATT and CDR2 SNEGSKA come from the germline V gene (reference sequence). CDR3 size: 14 residues. The CDR3 DNA reads TGCAGTGCTGGACAGGGGGATCGCAATCAGCCCCAGCATTTT. Protein sequence: CSAGQGDRNQPQHF.

This clonotype was counted a single time. The chain couples TRBV4-1 to TRBJ1-5, with 8 bases lining up with TRBD1. V lost 4 bases and J lost 5; bases outside the gene matches: 7. CDR1 MGHRA and CDR2 YSYEKL come from the germline V gene. This CDR3 is built from 15 residues. The CDR3: CASSPAGGWDQPQHF. CDR3 sequence (DNA): TGCGCCAGCAGCCCTGCAGGGGGCTGGGATCAGCCCCAGCATTTT.

Of note for this clonotype: At one boundary the junction diverges from the germline segment, which might be a read error. V and J are TRBV27 and TRBJ1-6, with D hard to call. This CDR3 is 13 amino acids long. Per the germline V gene, CDR1 is MNHEY and CDR2 is SMNVEV (reference sequence). In nucleotides, the CDR3 is TGTGCCACCAGTCCTCGGCACAATTCACCCCTCCACTTT. Its translation is CATSPRHNSPLHF.

This clonotype was detected a few times. The chain carries TRBV5-4 and TRBJ2-7; 8 bases are shared with TRBD1. V lost 0 bases and J lost 1; bases outside the gene matches: 6. The CDR3 length is 16 residues. Germline V gives CDR1 SGHNT, CDR2 YYREEE (reference sequence). The CDR3 DNA sequence: TGTGCCAGCAGCTTGGCATCGGGACAGGAGTCCTACGAGCAGTACTTC. It translates to CASSLASGQESYEQYF.

This clonotype was detected a few times. The chain combines TRBV6-6 with TRBJ1-2; D is undetermined. The CDR3 spans 14 residues. Germline values: CDR1 MNHNY, CDR2 SVGAGI (reference sequence). Trimming stripped 2 bases from V and 6 bases from J, with 13 bases between. In nucleotides, the CDR3 is TGTGCCAGCAGTTACGGGCGGTACCTCGATGGCTACACCTTC. As protein: CASSYGRYLDGYTF.

This clonotype occurred once. With a much larger clone just one base away, this may be a read error. In DNA form, the CDR3 reads TGTGCCAGCAGACTAGCGGGGGGTAGTAATGAGCAGTACTTC. It specifies CASRLAGGSNEQYF. The genes are TRBV12-3 or TRBV12-4 and TRBJ2-5, with 12 bases matching TRBD2. With 6 bases clipped from V and 11 bases from J, the junction kept 10 bases outside the gene matches. CDR3 size: 14 residues.

J is TRBJ1-1 and V is TRBV5-6, with D perhaps matching TRBD1 (5 bases). The CDR3 length is 14 residues. The V gene lost 3 bases and the J gene lost 1 base, with 10 bases spanning the gap. Germline V CDR1 and CDR2: SGHDT, YYEEEE. The CDR3 nucleotides are TGTGCCAGCAGCTCGGGACGGCAGAACACTGAAGCTTTCTTT. Its protein product is CASSSGRQNTEAFF.

The table lists this clonotype with a few counts. This rearrangement joins TRBV6-1 to TRBJ1-4; 8 bases map to TRBD1. Germline V lookup: CDR1 MNHNS, CDR2 SASEGT. The CDR3 length is 14 residues. V gave up 7 bases and J gave up 4 bases; unmatched junction bases: 5. Here the CDR3 DNA reads TGTGCCAGCACCCCGGGACAGGTTAATGAAAAACTGTTTTTT. It yields the protein CASTPGQVNEKLFF.

The chain recombines TRBV29-1 with TRBJ2-3, with D maybe TRBD2 (5 bases). Germline-derived CDR1 and CDR2 are SQVTM and ANQGSEA. The CDR3 has 13 amino acids. Trimming took 4 bases from V and 4 from J, leaving 12 bases between them. CDR3 loop: CSVVPRGSDTQYF. CDR3 nucleotides: TGCAGCGTTGTCCCGCGCGGGTCAGATACGCAGTATTTT.

The gene calls are TRBV4-2 and TRBJ2-6, with TRBD2 as a possible D gene (6 bases). V dropped 0 bases and J dropped 5 bases, with 17 bases sitting between them. CDR3 length: 18 amino acids. The germline V gene encodes CDR1 LGHNA and CDR2 YNFKEQ. Here the CDR3 DNA reads TGTGCCAGCAGCCAAGAAGGAGGGTCCGCCGTCTGGGCCAACGTCCTGACTTTC. Translating gives CASSQEGGSAVWANVLTF.

This clonotype was found a few times. The chain employs TRBV4-1 and TRBJ1-2; TRBD1 is a possible D gene (5 bases). CDR3 length: 13 amino acids. V gave up 8 bases and J gave up 0 bases, with 10 bases separating them. In germline, CDR1 is MGHRA, CDR2 YSYEKL. CDR3 in amino acids: CASGTTTNYGYTF. CDR3 nucleotide sequence: TGCGCCAGCGGGACGACCACTAACTATGGCTACACCTTC.

V usage is TRBV29-1 and J usage is TRBJ2-1, with D unclear. The CDR3 sequence is 14 residues long. Trimming cost V 3 bases and J 10 bases, with 19 bases left between them. CDR1 SQVTM and CDR2 ANQGSEA come from the germline V gene. Here the CDR3 reads CSVDGLASDGEQFF. The CDR3 DNA sequence: TGCAGCGTTGACGGGCTGGCATCAGATGGGGAGCAGTTCTTC.

The chain is built from TRBV7-2 and TRBJ1-6, with 7 positions matching TRBD1. Germline loops: CDR1 SGHTA, CDR2 FQGNSA. V trimming: 7 bases; J trimming: 7 bases; junction bases outside the gene matches: 10. The CDR3 spans 15 residues. The CDR3 is CASTIQGTVNSPLHF. The CDR3 DNA is TGTGCCAGCACCATACAAGGGACAGTAAATTCACCCCTCCACTTT.

This chain joins TRBV12-3 or TRBV12-4 and TRBJ2-7; D not resolved. Trimming pared 6 bases from V and 6 bases from J, leaving 12 bases between. The CDR3 is 12 residues long. The CDR3 bases are TGTGCCAGCAGCCGATCGGGTTTCGAGCAGTACTTC. Its translation is CASSRSGFEQYF.

The V call is TRBV7-9, the J call TRBJ2-7, with D possibly matching TRBD2 (6 bases). Germline CDR1 and CDR2: SEHNR and FQNEAQ (reference sequence). The CDR3 length is 14 residues. Trimming took 5 bases from V and 2 from J, leaving 13 bases between them. The CDR3 loop reads CASSPVGGTYEQYF. Here the CDR3 DNA reads TGTGCCAGCAGCCCCGTGGGGGGTACCTACGAGCAGTACTTC.

The rearrangement links TRBV29-1 to TRBJ2-5; 9 bases fit TRBD1. Unmatched junction bases numbered 9, after V lost 8 bases and J lost 5 bases. CDR3 length: 13 amino acids. Germline loops: CDR1 SQVTM, CDR2 ANQGSEA. CDR3 nucleotide sequence: TGCAGCACCCGGACAGGGGCGGGGGAGACCCAGTACTTC. Its translation is CSTRTGAGETQYF.

This clonotype was found a few times. The chain carries TRBV5-5 and TRBJ2-7, with D possibly being TRBD1 (5 bases). V dropped 0 bases and J dropped 3 bases, with 16 bases sitting between them. This CDR3 region has 16 residues. Germline V lookup: CDR1 SGHKS, CDR2 YYEKEE (reference sequence). The CDR3 nucleotides read TGTGCCAGCAGCTTGGATCCCCAAGGCAGGGTCTACGAGCAGTACTTC. It yields the protein CASSLDPQGRVYEQYF. The variable domain in full, completed from reference TRBV5-5 and TRBJ2-7, reads DAGVTQSPTHLIKTRGQQVTLRCSPISGHKSVSWYQQVLGQGPQFIFQYYEKEERGRGNFPDRFSARQFPNYSSELNVNALLLGDSALYLCASSLDPQGRVYEQYFGPGTRLTVT.

This clonotype was counted only a few times. The chain recombines TRBV25-1 with TRBJ2-1; D may be TRBD1 (6 bases). The J call is uncertain, as TRBJ2-7 better fits the DNA end. The CDR3 sequence is 17 residues long. Germline lookup yields CDR1 MGHDK and CDR2 SYGVNS. CDR3 coding DNA: TGTGCCAGCAGTGAATTCTCGGACAGATGGGAATACAATGAGCAGTACTTC. Translating gives CASSEFSDRWEYNEQYF.